These T cell receptor beta chains were read from a single sample in a study of response to subunit inactivated influenza vaccine. TCRdb re-derived calls from the RT-PCR reads in MiXCR, one entry per CDR3 protein. This sample has roughly 780,000 distinct CDR3 sequences, with approximately 17% found just once. The input for sequencing was PBMCs from blood, taken 5 to 6 days after vaccination. The receptors originated from a man aged 50-59 years who received an inactivated influenza vaccine. Both conserved end residues are part of each CDR3. Fields, in order: CDR3 length, clone size, V gene, J gene, D gene, CDR3 DNA, CDR3 protein. D genes are given only for firm matches. Only part of the rows carry a size: once, few, many, or a class if the clone is expanded.

>15|few|TRBV6-1|TRBJ2-2|.
TGTGCCAGCAGTCCGGGACGCCCTATCACCGGGGAGCTGTTTTTT
CASSPGRPITGELFF
>11|.|TRBV19|TRBJ2-5|.
TGTGCCAGTAGTATCTCGGGGGCCCAGTACTTC
CASSISGAQYF
>14|.|TRBV20-1|TRBJ2-7|.
TGCAGTGCTAGAGTGGGGTCTAGCTCCTACGAGCAGTACTTC
CSARVGSSSYEQYF
>13|few|TRBV6-5|TRBJ1-6|.
TGTGCCAGCAGTTACTCGACAGTTTCACCCCTCCACTTT
CASSYSTVSPLHF
>15|many|TRBV6-2/TRBV6-3|TRBJ2-2|TRBD1
TGTGCCAGCACCCTTGACAGGGCGAACACCGGGGAGCTGTTTTTT
CASTLDRANTGELFF
>18|.|TRBV29-1|TRBJ2-1|TRBD2
TGCAGCGTTGAATGGTTGGGGCAATGGACTAGCTCTTACAATGAGCAGTTCTTC
CSVEWLGQWTSSYNEQFF
>15|many|TRBV20-1|TRBJ2-1|TRBD2
TGCAGTGTTAAACCGGGACTAGCGATCGCGAATGAGCAGTTCTTC
CSVKPGLAIANEQFF
>13|few|TRBV20-1|TRBJ2-7|TRBD1
TGCAGTGCTAGAGATACAGGGGCCTACGAGCAGTACTTC
CSARDTGAYEQYF
>16|.|TRBV5-5|TRBJ2-1|.
TGTGCCAGCAGCTTGCAAGAAGGACTCTCATACAATGAGCAGTTCTTC
CASSLQEGLSYNEQFF
>15|.|TRBV11-2|TRBJ2-7|.
TGTGCCAGCAGCTTAGGTACGCGTAACTCCGGGGAGCAGTACTTC
CASSLGTRNSGEQYF
>13|.|TRBV6-1|TRBJ1-4|.
TGTGCCAGCAGTCGGAACAATAATGAAAAACTGTTTTTT
CASSRNNNEKLFF
>14|few|TRBV6-5|TRBJ1-2|.
TGTGCCAGCAGTTACGACTTTGCGGGAAATGGCTACACCTTC
CASSYDFAGNGYTF
>17|.|TRBV12-3/TRBV12-4|TRBJ1-1|TRBD1
TGTGCCAGCAGTTTAACTTTGACCGGGACAGCTAACACTGAAGCTTTCTTT
CASSLTLTGTANTEAFF
>16|few|TRBV5-1|TRBJ1-1|.
TGCGCCAGCAGCTTGGTCGGGACACCCACAACACTTGAAGCTTTCTTT
CASSLVGTPTTLEAFF
>15|few|TRBV11-2|TRBJ2-5|TRBD2
TGTGCCAGCAGCCCTGCGGGGGGGGTCCAAGAGACCCAGTACTTC
CASSPAGGVQETQYF
>15|.|TRBV7-3|TRBJ2-1|TRBD2
TGTGCCAGCAGCGAAAGCCCTAGCGGGATATATGAGCAGTTCTTC
CASSESPSGIYEQFF